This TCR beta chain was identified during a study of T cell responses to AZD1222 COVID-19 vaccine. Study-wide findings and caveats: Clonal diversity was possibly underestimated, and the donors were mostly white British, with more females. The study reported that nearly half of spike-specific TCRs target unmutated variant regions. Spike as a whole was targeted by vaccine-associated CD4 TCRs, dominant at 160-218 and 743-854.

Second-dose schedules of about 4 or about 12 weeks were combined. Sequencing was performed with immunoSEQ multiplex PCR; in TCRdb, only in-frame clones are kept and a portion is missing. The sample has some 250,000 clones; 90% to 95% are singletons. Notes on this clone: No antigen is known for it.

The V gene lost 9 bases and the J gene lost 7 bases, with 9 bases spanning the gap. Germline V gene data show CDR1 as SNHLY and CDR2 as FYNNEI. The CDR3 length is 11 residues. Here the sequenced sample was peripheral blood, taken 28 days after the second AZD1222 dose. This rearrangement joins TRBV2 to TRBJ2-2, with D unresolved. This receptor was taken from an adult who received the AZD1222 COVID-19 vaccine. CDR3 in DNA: TGTGCCAGAAGCCTGGGCGGGGAGCTGTTTTTT. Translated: CARSLGGELFF. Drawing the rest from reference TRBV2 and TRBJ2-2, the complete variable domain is EPEVTQTPSHQVTQMGQEVILRCVPISNHLYFYWYRQILGQKVEFLVSFYNNEISEKSEIFDDQFSVERPDGSNFTLKIRSTKLEDSAMYFCARSLGGELFFGEGSRLTVL.